The 18 T cell receptor beta chains below all came from one sample that was sequenced in a study of technical replicates of blood from four donors (TCRdb year 2017). Library construction relied on the immunoSEQ multiplex PCR assay. TCRdb re-hosts the immuneACCESS table, in-frame sequences only. Its copies lack some clones; in the studies checked, an unresolved V gene accounts for under half of them, and the cause for the rest is not known. Across this sample there are 75,000 to 85,000 clones, with roughly four fifths seen only once. In total, the top ten clones hold around 3.9% of the sample. The sample consisted of PBMCs. The receptors here all came from a human donor in good health. Some clones in this sample may be carry-over from other donors' samples.

V gene TRBV11-3 combines with J gene TRBJ2-1; D is possibly TRBD2 (6 bases). With 5 bases removed from V and 7 bases from J, the gap between germline ends came to 15 bases. CDR1 and CDR2 from the germline V gene are SGHNT and YENEEA. The CDR3 runs to 14 residues. The CDR3 nucleotides are TGTGCCAGCAGCCCCCGTGGGGGGTGGAATGAGCAGTTCTTC. This sequence encodes CASSPRGGWNEQFF.

The V gene is TRBV27, the J gene TRBJ2-5; 7 nucleotides agree with TRBD2. The CDR3 is made up of 17 amino acids. V lost 6 bases to trimming and J lost 1 base; unmatched junction nucleotides: 14. CDR1 is MNHEY, CDR2 SMNVEV, per germline (reference sequence). The CDR3 coding sequence is TGTGCCAGCAGCCCGCGGTACGGGGCGGGAGCCCAAGAGACCCAGTACTTC. Translation: CASSPRYGAGAQETQYF.

The V gene is TRBV10-3, the J gene TRBJ1-2; D might be TRBD1 (6 bases). Trimming left V 3 bases short and J 3 bases short, with 17 bases between. CDR3 size: 16 residues. Germline V CDR1 and CDR2: ENHRY, SYGVKD. The CDR3 spells CAISDPTGKGDYGYTF. DNA of the CDR3: TGTGCCATCAGTGACCCGACAGGAAAAGGGGACTATGGCTACACCTTC.

CDR3 nucleotide sequence: TGTGCCAGCAGCTTGTTCACAGGGAGCCACGAGCAGTACTTC. Translation: CASSLFTGSHEQYF. The chain combines TRBV7-6 with TRBJ2-7; a weak D match, TRBD1 (6 bases). The CDR3 sequence is 14 residues long. The germline V gene encodes CDR1 SGHVS and CDR2 FNYEAQ. With 3 bases removed from V and 5 bases from J, the gap between germline ends came to 14 bases.

The V call is TRBV7-6, the J call TRBJ2-3, with 8 bases matching TRBD2. CDR1 SGHVS and CDR2 FNYEAQ come from the germline V gene. The CDR3 totals 16 residues. The ends lost 1 base at V and 0 bases at J; junction bases unmatched: 3. In DNA form, the CDR3 reads TGTGCCAGCAGCTTAGTCACTAGCGGAAGCACAGATACGCAGTATTTT. Translating gives CASSLVTSGSTDTQYF.

This chain connects TRBV9 to TRBJ1-5; 7 bases are a match to TRBD1. This CDR3 comprises 15 residues. V dropped 0 bases and J dropped 5; count of bases not matched to a gene: 5. The V gene's germline CDR1 is SGDLS and CDR2 YYNGEE. The CDR3 loop is CASSVAEGADQPQHF. As DNA, the CDR3 is TGTGCCAGCAGCGTAGCTGAGGGGGCGGATCAGCCCCAGCATTTT.

J is TRBJ2-7 and V is TRBV5-1, with 10 bases identical to TRBD2. The CDR3 sequence is 15 residues long. Germline CDR1 SGHRS, CDR2 YFSETQ. Trimming removed 4 bases from V and 3 bases from J; junction bases left unmatched: 7. The CDR3 protein is CASSERTSGRYEQYF. CDR3 nucleotide sequence: TGCGCCAGCAGCGAGAGGACTAGCGGACGCTACGAGCAGTACTTC.

The V gene is TRBV4-1, the J gene TRBJ1-5; D is undetermined. V gave up 0 bases and J gave up 1 base, with 16 bases separating them. Looked up from germline, CDR1 is MGHRA and CDR2 is YSYEKL. The CDR3 runs 18 residues. The CDR3, as DNA: TGCGCCAGCAGCCAAGATCCCGGGAAGGGAACCAGCAATCAGCCCCAGCATTTT. Protein: CASSQDPGKGTSNQPQHF.

V usage is TRBV6-1 and J usage is TRBJ2-4; no firm D call. The CDR3 is 11 residues long. V was trimmed by 6 bases and J by 4 bases, leaving 4 bases between them. The germline V gene has CDR1 MNHNS and CDR2 SASEGT. The CDR3 nucleotides are TGTGCCAGCAGCGGGAAAAACATTCAGTACTTC. Translated: CASSGKNIQYF.

This clone has just one count. The V call is TRBV25-1, the J call TRBJ2-7; 8 bases line up with TRBD2. V lost 4 bases, J lost 1 base, and 12 bases stayed unmatched. Germline V CDR1 and CDR2: MGHDK, SYGVNS. This CDR3 contains 17 residues. CDR3 sequence reads: CASSGLEGSGISYEQYF. The DNA for the CDR3 is TGTGCCAGCAGTGGACTTGAAGGTAGCGGGATTTCCTACGAGCAGTACTTC.

This clone was observed once. The chain recombines TRBV30 with TRBJ1-6; TRBD1 matches 10 bases. This CDR3 region has 14 residues. The V and J ends lost 3 bases and 8 bases, in that order; junction bases with no gene match: 4. Germline V gene lookup returns CDR1 GTSNPN and CDR2 SVGIG (reference sequence). The CDR3 sequence is CAWRGGTGDSPLHF. The CDR3 nucleotides are TGTGCCTGGAGGGGTGGGACAGGGGATTCACCCCTCCACTTT.

The chain uses TRBV5-4 and TRBJ1-1; D remains unclear. V was cut by 4 bases and J by 1 base, with 14 bases left in between. The length of the CDR3 is 15 residues. The germline CDR1 and CDR2 sequences are SGHNT and YYREEE (reference sequence). The chain's CDR3 is CASSRTGRGNTEAFF. The CDR3 coding sequence is TGTGCCAGCAGCCGAACTGGACGGGGGAACACTGAAGCTTTCTTT.

This chain uses TRBV7-8 with TRBJ2-1; 15 nucleotides align to TRBD2. V lost 4 bases, J lost 4 bases, and 5 bases stayed unmatched. Germline-derived CDR1 and CDR2 are SGHVS and FQNEAQ. The CDR3 extends over 17 amino acids. CDR3 coding DNA: TGTGCCAGCAGCTCTGGACTAGCGGGGGGGTTTTACAATGAGCAGTTCTTC. Amino acids: CASSSGLAGGFYNEQFF.

The V gene is TRBV19, the J gene TRBJ1-1, with 7 nucleotides matching TRBD1. Germline values: CDR1 LNHDA, CDR2 SQIVND (reference sequence). Losses at the gene ends were 5 bases for V and 8 bases for J; bases not matched to a gene: 11. The CDR3 is made up of 14 amino acids. CDR3: CASSSRGTWKEAFF. The CDR3 region has the DNA TGTGCCAGTAGTTCCAGGGGGACGTGGAAGGAAGCTTTCTTT.

This clone appeared once. This sample also contains other DNA sequences that code for the same CDR3. The V and J genes are TRBV7-7 and TRBJ2-2; 8 bases align to TRBD1. J lost 4 bases, V lost 5 bases, and 9 bases had no gene match. CDR3 length: 16 residues. Per germline, CDR1 SSHAT and CDR2 FNYEAQ (reference sequence). CDR3 DNA: TGTGCCAGCAGCCTTCAGGGGGCCGGGGGCACCGGGGAGCTGTTTTTT. Protein: CASSLQGAGGTGELFF.

The chain joins TRBV9 to TRBJ1-1, with a weak D call TRBD1 (6 bases). Germline values: CDR1 SGDLS, CDR2 YYNGEE. Trimming shortened V by 4 bases and J by 0 bases, and 10 bases separated the two germline ends. This CDR3 is 14 amino acids long. In nucleotides, the CDR3 is TGTGCCAGCAGCCCGGGACATTTGAACACTGAAGCTTTCTTT. Translated: CASSPGHLNTEAFF. The variable domain in full, completed from reference TRBV9 and TRBJ1-1, reads DSGVTQTPKHLITATGQRVTLRCSPRSGDLSVYWYQQSLDQGLQFLIQYYNGEERAKGNILERFSAQQFPDLHSELNLSSLELGDSALYFCASSPGHLNTEAFFGQGTRLTVV.

The V gene is TRBV7-9, the J gene TRBJ2-1; 8 bases agree with TRBD2. The CDR3 spans 15 residues. V trimming: 2 bases; J trimming: 7 bases; junction bases outside the gene matches: 7. Germline CDR1 SEHNR, CDR2 FQNEAQ (reference sequence). The CDR3: CASSLLREGLNEQFF. CDR3 DNA sequence: TGTGCCAGCAGCTTACTTCGGGAGGGCCTGAATGAGCAGTTCTTC.

CDR3 nucleotide sequence: TGCGCCAGCAGCGGGGGAGCGGGGGTGAATGAAAAACTGTTTTTT. This sequence encodes CASSGGAGVNEKLFF. The V call is TRBV5-1, the J call TRBJ1-4, with D maybe TRBD1 (5 bases). Germline V lookup: CDR1 SGHRS, CDR2 YFSETQ. V gave up 4 bases and J gave up 5 bases, with 15 bases separating them. This CDR3 spans 15 amino acids. The whole variable domain, filled in from reference TRBV5-1 and TRBJ1-4, reads KAGVTQTPRYLIKTRGQQVTLSCSPISGHRSVSWYQQTPGQGLQFLFEYFSETQRNKGNFPGRFSGRQFSNSRSEMNVSTLELGDSALYLCASSGGAGVNEKLFFGSGTQLSVL.